The following is a T cell receptor beta chain sequence with its context. Its antigen is not known. This specimen comes from a study of monozygotic twins with inflammatory bowel disease. The study, taken as a whole, reports: Researchers reported no repertoire similarity difference between concordant and discordant twins, possibly from limited power. The inverse Simpson measure of TCRbeta diversity was lower in IBD patients than in healthy co-twins. Support for any single strong IBD-associated signal or clonotype was not found.

For every TCR library, about 3,500 ng of total RNA was used. TCRdb reprocessed the 5' RACE reads, keeping one entry per CDR3 protein, no DNA. The sample holds some 150,000 distinct CDR3 sequences. The sequencing sample was made of blood. This TCR was recovered from a human donor with ulcerative colitis or Crohn's disease, or a healthy co-twin of an affected twin (not recorded which).

CDR3: CASSSAVGRAKLFF. The chain is built from TRBV5-1 and TRBJ1-4. This CDR3 region has 14 residues. Germline V gives CDR1 SGHRS, CDR2 YFSETQ.